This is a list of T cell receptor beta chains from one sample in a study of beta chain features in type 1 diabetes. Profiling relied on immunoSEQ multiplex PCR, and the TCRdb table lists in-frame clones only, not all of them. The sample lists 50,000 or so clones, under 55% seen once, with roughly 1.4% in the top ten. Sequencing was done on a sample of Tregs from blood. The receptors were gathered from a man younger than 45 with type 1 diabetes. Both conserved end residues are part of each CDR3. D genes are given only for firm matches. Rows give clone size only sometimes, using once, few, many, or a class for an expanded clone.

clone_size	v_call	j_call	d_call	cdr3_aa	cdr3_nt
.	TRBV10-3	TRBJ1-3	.	CAISATGGRNTIYF	TGTGCCATCAGTGCTACAGGCGGTCGGAACACCATATATTTT
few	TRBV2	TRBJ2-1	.	CASKYYGSQNEQFF	TGTGCCAGCAAGTACTACGGGAGCCAAAATGAGCAGTTCTTC
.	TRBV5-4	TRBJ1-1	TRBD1	CASSAGQWSTEAFF	TGTGCCAGCAGCGCGGGACAGTGGAGCACTGAAGCTTTCTTT
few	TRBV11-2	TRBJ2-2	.	CASSLERTALTGELFF	TGTGCCAGCAGCTTAGAGCGGACTGCTTTAACCGGGGAGCTGTTTTTT
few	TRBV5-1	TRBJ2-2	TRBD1	CASRPAGTGTTGELFF	TGCGCCAGCAGGCCCGCCGGGACAGGGACCACCGGGGAGCTGTTTTTT
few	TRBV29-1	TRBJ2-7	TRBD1	CSGKQGQSVGEQYF	TGCAGCGGAAAACAGGGGCAGTCGGTGGGTGAGCAGTACTTC
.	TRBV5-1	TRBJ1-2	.	CASSLNPNSNYGYTF	TGCGCCAGCAGCTTGAATCCCAACTCTAACTATGGCTACACCTTC
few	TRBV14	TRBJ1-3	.	CASSQGGGNTIYF	TGTGCCAGCAGCCAAGGCGGCGGAAACACCATATATTTT
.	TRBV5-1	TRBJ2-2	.	CASSRRVGTGELFF	TGCGCCAGCAGCCGCAGGGTTGGCACCGGGGAGCTGTTTTTT
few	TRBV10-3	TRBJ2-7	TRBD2	CAISAKREGYEQYF	TGTGCCATCAGTGCTAAGCGGGAGGGTTACGAGCAGTACTTC
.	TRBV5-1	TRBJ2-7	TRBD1	CASSLLRDRGLEQYF	TGCGCCAGCAGCTTGTTGCGGGACAGGGGCTTGGAGCAGTACTTC
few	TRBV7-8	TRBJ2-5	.	CASSLGGGMQETQYF	TGTGCCAGCAGCTTAGGCGGAGGGATGCAAGAGACCCAGTACTTC
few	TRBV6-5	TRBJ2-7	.	CASSSAPGYEQYF	TGTGCCAGCAGTTCCGCCCCGGGATACGAGCAGTACTTC
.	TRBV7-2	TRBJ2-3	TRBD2	CASSLVPSGTSTDTQYF	TGTGCCAGCAGCTTAGTCCCTAGCGGGACTAGCACAGATACGCAGTATTTT
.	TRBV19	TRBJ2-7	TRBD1	CASSMGTGSYEQYF	TGTGCCAGTAGTATGGGGACAGGGTCCTACGAGCAGTACTTC
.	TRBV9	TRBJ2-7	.	CASSEASLPTYEQYF	TGTGCCAGCAGCGAGGCTAGCCTTCCAACCTACGAGCAGTACTTC
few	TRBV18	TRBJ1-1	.	CASSPQQGFMNTEAFF	TGTGCCAGCTCACCTCAGCAGGGGTTCATGAACACTGAAGCTTTCTTT
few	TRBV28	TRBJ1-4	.	CASSFYEKLFF	TGTGCCAGCAGTTTCTATGAAAAACTGTTTTTT
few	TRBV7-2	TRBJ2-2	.	CASSSPTYTGELFF	TGTGCCAGCAGCTCCCCTACCTATACCGGGGAGCTGTTTTTT
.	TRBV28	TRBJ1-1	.	CASSEPGGQNEAFF	TGTGCCAGCAGCGAACCGGGAGGGCAAAATGAAGCTTTCTTT
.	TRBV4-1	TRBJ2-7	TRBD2	CASSQAGSTSVAYEQYF	TGCGCCAGCAGCCAAGCAGGGTCGACTAGCGTAGCCTACGAGCAGTACTTC
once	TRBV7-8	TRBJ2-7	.	CASNPDAVRTPQYF	TGTGCCAGCAACCCGGACGCGGTACGGACACCGCAGTACTTC
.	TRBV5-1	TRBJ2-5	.	CASSLQGPETQYF	TGCGCCAGCAGCTTACAGGGCCCAGAGACCCAGTACTTC
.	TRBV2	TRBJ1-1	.	CASSEQRDLGLTFF	TGTGCCAGCAGTGAGCAAAGGGACTTGGGTTTAACTTTCTTT
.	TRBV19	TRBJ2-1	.	CASSINREIYNEQFF	TGTGCCAGTAGTATTAACCGGGAGATATACAATGAGCAGTTCTTC
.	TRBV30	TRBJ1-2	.	CAWSLSGGYTF	TGTGCCTGGAGTCTCAGCGGCGGCTACACCTTC
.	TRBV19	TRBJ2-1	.	CASSIGLAANEQFF	TGTGCCAGTAGTATAGGGCTAGCCGCCAATGAGCAGTTCTTC
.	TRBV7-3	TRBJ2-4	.	CASSTGPSAPIQYF	TGTGCCAGCAGCACAGGGCCGAGTGCCCCAATTCAGTACTTC
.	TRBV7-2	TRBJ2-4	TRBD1	CASSLGQPGQDIQYF	TGTGCCAGCAGCTTAGGGCAACCGGGACAGGACATTCAGTACTTC
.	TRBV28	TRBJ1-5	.	CATTGSLNQPQHF	TGTGCCACTACAGGGTCGCTTAATCAGCCCCAGCATTTT
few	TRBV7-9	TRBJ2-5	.	CASSLASFPETQYF	TGTGCCAGCAGCCTAGCGTCCTTTCCGGAGACCCAGTACTTC
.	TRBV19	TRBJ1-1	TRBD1	CASSPGQGSTEAFF	TGTGCCAGTAGCCCTGGACAGGGGAGCACTGAAGCTTTCTTT
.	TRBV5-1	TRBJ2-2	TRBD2	CASSLGLAGSHMSGELFF	TGCGCCAGCAGCTTGGGACTAGCGGGCTCCCATATGTCCGGGGAGCTGTTTTTT
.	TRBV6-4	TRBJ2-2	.	CASRESLNTGELFF	TGTGCCAGCAGAGAGTCTCTGAACACCGGGGAGCTGTTTTTT
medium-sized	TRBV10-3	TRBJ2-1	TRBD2	CAISARASGRGNEQFF	TGTGCCATCAGTGCCCGCGCTAGCGGGAGGGGCAATGAGCAGTTCTTC
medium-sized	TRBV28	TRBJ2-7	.	CASSLSGVHEQYF	TGTGCCAGCAGTTTATCAGGGGTCCACGAGCAGTACTTC
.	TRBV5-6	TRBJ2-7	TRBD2	CASSLLPSGSYEQYF	TGTGCCAGCAGCTTGTTACCTAGCGGGAGCTACGAGCAGTACTTC
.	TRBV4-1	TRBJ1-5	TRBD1	CASSQGIGTVDFIQPQHF	TGCGCCAGCAGCCAAGGGATCGGGACAGTCGATTTTATTCAGCCCCAGCATTTT
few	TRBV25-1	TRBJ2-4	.	CASSADSANIQYF	TGTGCCAGCAGTGCCGACAGTGCAAACATTCAGTACTTC
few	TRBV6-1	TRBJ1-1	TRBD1	CASSEQGGTEAFF	TGTGCCAGCAGTGAACAGGGGGGAACTGAAGCTTTCTTT
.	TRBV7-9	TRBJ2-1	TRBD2	CASSSHKRRTSGSTEQFF	TGTGCCAGCAGCTCTCACAAACGACGGACTAGCGGGAGCACCGAGCAGTTCTTC
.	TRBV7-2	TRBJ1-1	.	CASSYVRDSTEAFF	TGTGCCAGCAGCTACGTCAGGGACTCGACTGAAGCTTTCTTT
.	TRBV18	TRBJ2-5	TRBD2	CASSPGGRQETQYF	TGTGCCAGCTCACCGGGAGGGAGGCAGGAGACCCAGTACTTC
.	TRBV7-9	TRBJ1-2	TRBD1	CASSHTRTGNDGYTF	TGTGCCAGCAGCCATACGCGGACAGGGAATGATGGCTACACCTTC
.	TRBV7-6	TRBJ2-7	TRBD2	CASSLGRASGSYEQYF	TGTGCCAGCAGCTTGGGTCGGGCTAGCGGCTCCTACGAGCAGTACTTC
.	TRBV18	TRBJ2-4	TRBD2	CASSPGLENIQYF	TGTGCCAGCTCACCGGGACTAGAAAACATTCAGTACTTC
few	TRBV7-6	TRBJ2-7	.	CASSLGSGVIYEQYF	TGTGCCAGCAGCTTAGGTTCAGGGGTAATCTACGAGCAGTACTTC
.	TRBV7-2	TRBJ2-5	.	CASSLGAGTGRETQYF	TGTGCCAGCAGCTTAGGAGCGGGAACAGGGAGGGAGACCCAGTACTTC
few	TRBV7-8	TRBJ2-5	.	CASSSFAGEQYF	TGTGCCAGCAGCTCCTTCGCCGGAGAGCAGTACTTC
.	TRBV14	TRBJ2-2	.	CASSQFNRGELFF	TGTGCCAGCAGCCAATTTAACCGGGGGGAGCTGTTTTTT
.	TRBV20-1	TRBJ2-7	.	CSALRDEQYF	TGCAGTGCTCTACGGGACGAGCAGTACTTC
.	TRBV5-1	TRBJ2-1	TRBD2	CASSLLTSANTPSYNEQFF	TGCGCCAGCAGCTTACTGACTAGCGCCAATACACCTTCCTACAATGAGCAGTTCTTC
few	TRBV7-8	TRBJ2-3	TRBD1	CASSLGTGQTQYF	TGTGCCAGCAGCTTGGGGACAGGTCAAACGCAGTATTTT
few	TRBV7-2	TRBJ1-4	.	CASSFSSEKLFF	TGTGCCAGCAGCTTTTCGAGCGAAAAACTGTTTTTT